The sequence of this TCR beta chain was determined in a study of identical twins. Turning to this clonotype: Its matching antigen is unknown.

TCRdb ran MiXCR on the 5' RACE reads and lists one entry per CDR3 protein. Of about 730,000 distinct CDR3 sequences listed, about 20% are singletons. This CDR3 is 13 amino acids long. Deletions cut 5 bases from V and 2 bases from J, with 10 bases between. From germline, CDR1 is SGHRS and CDR2 YFSETQ. Points from the study as a whole: Monozygotic twin pairs showed more out-of-frame TCR alpha sharing than models estimated. In beta out-of-frame sequences, the excess sharing between twins was weaker.

The sample also formed part of further work on T cells expressing NK-cell markers.

The sequencing input was PBMCs. This clonotype originated in a woman younger than 30 in good health. The chain carries TRBV5-1 and TRBJ2-5; D uncertain. The CDR3 DNA sequence: TGCGCCAGCAGTATGGGCCCACAAGAGACCCAGTACTTC. Its protein is CASSMGPQETQYF.